This TCR beta chain was recovered during a study of shared clonotypes between healthy human individuals. Here immunoSEQ multiplex PCR was the method, and the copy in TCRdb shows in-frame clones only, minus some. The sample has under 650,000 clones, 90% to 96% seen once. CD4+ cell separation produced CD45RA+ naive and CD45RA-negative memory subsets. This receptor was identified in a young woman in good health. Input material: naive CD4+ T cells sorted from blood. Documented subset: CD45RA+ positively selected.

CDR3 sequence (DNA): TGTGCCAGCAGTTTGCGGGGTACGAACACCGGGGAGCTGTTTTTT. Translated, it gives CASSLRGTNTGELFF. The genes are TRBV27 and TRBJ2-2; D is perhaps TRBD2 (6 bases). The CDR3 is 15 amino acids. From germline, CDR1 is MNHEY and CDR2 SMNVEV (reference sequence). Between the trimmed V and J ends, which lost 3 bases and 0 bases, there was a span of 8 bases.